This T cell receptor (beta chain) was sequenced in a study of blood T cell repertoires in COVID-19. About the study: Samples taken during acute and convalescent COVID-19 were collected in the United States, Italy and Spain. T cells, B-cell-depleted T cells, or PBMCs provided the cDNA or gDNA that served as material.

Patients of the Seattle cohort, enrolled during active infection, were followed longitudinally. The CDR3 consists of 12 residues. V lost 6 bases, J lost 8 bases, and 5 bases stayed unmatched. Germline-derived CDR1 and CDR2 are MDHEN and SYDVKM. Per the original methods: The assay estimated nucleated cells by amplifying reference gene primers. TCRdb's table, derived via immunoSEQ multiplex PCR, lists solely in-frame clones and lacks some. The DNA gave D and trimming, while V, J and clone size come from that table. The data hold 45,000 or so clones, with approximately 87% observed a single time. The material sequenced was peripheral blood. The gene calls are TRBV28 and TRBJ1-2, with 8 bases aligning to TRBD1. The TCR comes from a woman of 80 years or more with COVID-19, enrolled during active disease. CDR3 sequence: CASSLQGVGYTF. The CDR3 DNA is TGTGCCAGCAGCCTACAGGGGGTCGGCTACACCTTC.